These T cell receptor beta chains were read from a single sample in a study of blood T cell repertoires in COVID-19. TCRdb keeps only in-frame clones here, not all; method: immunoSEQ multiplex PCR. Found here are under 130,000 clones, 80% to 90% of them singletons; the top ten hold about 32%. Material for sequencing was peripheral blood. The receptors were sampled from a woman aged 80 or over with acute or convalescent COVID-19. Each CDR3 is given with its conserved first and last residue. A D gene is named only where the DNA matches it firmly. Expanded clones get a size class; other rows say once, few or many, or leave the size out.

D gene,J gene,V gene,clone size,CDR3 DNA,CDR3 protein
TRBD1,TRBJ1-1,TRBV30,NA,TGTGCCTGGAGTCGACAGGGAAGCACTGAAGCTTTCTTT,CAWSRQGSTEAFF
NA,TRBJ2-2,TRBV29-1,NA,TGCAGCGTGGCAAGGGGGACCGGGGAGCTGTTTTTT,CSVARGTGELFF
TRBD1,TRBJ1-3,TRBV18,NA,TGTGCCAGCTCACCAGGGACAGGGAACTCTGGAAACACCATATATTTT,CASSPGTGNSGNTIYF
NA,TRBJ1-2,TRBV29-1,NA,TGCAGCTCCGCCGGTGGGCCGGGGGACTATGGCTACACCTTC,CSSAGGPGDYGYTF
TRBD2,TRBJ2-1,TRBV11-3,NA,TGTGCCAGCAGCCTGGGACTAGCGGGGGCGGTAGGGGAGCAGTTCTTC,CASSLGLAGAVGEQFF
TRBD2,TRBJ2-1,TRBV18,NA,TGTGCCAGCTCACCACGGGGGGGAGGCTCCAATGAGCAGTTCTTC,CASSPRGGGSNEQFF
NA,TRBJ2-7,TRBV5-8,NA,TGTGCCAGCAGCTTTCGGGGTTTTAACTCCTACGAGCAGTACTTC,CASSFRGFNSYEQYF
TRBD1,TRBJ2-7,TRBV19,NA,TGTGCCAGTAGTAGGGGACCGGGACAGGGGGCAGGTGAGCAGTACTTC,CASSRGPGQGAGEQYF
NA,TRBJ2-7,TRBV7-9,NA,TGTGCCAGCAGCTTAAGAGGTGGTTTCGCCATCGACGAGCAGTACTTC,CASSLRGGFAIDEQYF
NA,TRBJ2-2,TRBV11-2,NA,TGTGCCAGCAGCCCGAGGGCAGGTCCGGGTAACACCGGGGAGCTGTTTTTT,CASSPRAGPGNTGELFF
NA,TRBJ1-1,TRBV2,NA,TGTGCCAGCGGAGCTAGAGGGCAGAACACTGAAGCTTTCTTT,CASGARGQNTEAFF
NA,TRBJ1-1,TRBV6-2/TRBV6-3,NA,TGTGCCAGCAGTTACTTCCCTGACACGAACACTGAAGCTTTCTTT,CASSYFPDTNTEAFF
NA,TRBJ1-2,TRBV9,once,TGTGCCAGCAGCGTGGGGAGACCTAACTATGGCTACACCTTC,CASSVGRPNYGYTF
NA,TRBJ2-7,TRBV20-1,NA,TGCAGTGCTAGTACCGCAGTCTACGAGCAGTACTTC,CSASTAVYEQYF
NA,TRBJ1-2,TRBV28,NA,TGTGCCAGCAGCCCGCAGCTTCGGGGTAACTATGGCTACACCTTC,CASSPQLRGNYGYTF
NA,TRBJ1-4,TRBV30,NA,TGTGCCTGGAGTCCCGGCGGGGAACGTGAAAAACTGTTTTTT,CAWSPGGEREKLFF
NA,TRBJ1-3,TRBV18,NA,TGTGCCAGCTCACCGCGTCAGGGGTGGTTTGAGGACACCATATATTTT,CASSPRQGWFEDTIYF
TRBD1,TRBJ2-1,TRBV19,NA,TGTGCCAGTAGTATCCGACAGGGGGCGCGGAATGAGCAGTTCTTC,CASSIRQGARNEQFF
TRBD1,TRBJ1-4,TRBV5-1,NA,TGCGCCAGCAGCTTGGGGGGGACAGGGGTTAATGAAAAACTGTTTTTT,CASSLGGTGVNEKLFF
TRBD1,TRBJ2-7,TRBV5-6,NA,TGTGCCAGCAGCCCCGGGACAGGGGCTTACGAGCAGTACTTC,CASSPGTGAYEQYF
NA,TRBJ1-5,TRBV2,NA,TGTGCCAGCAGTGAGGTCAGGGAAAGCAATCAGCCCCAGCATTTT,CASSEVRESNQPQHF
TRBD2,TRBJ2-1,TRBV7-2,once,TGTGCCAGCACCATAAGAGCCACCGGGACTAGCGGGGACAATGAGCAGTTCTTC,CASTIRATGTSGDNEQFF
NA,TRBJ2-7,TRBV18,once,TGTGCCAGCTCCGAAGGGGTGCGGAAGGGCGAGCAGTACTTC,CASSEGVRKGEQYF
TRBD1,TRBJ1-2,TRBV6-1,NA,TGTGCCAGCAGTGAAGGCAGGGACAGGGAAGGCTATGGCTACACCTTC,CASSEGRDREGYGYTF
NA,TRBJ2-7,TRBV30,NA,TGTGCCTGGAGTGCGGGTGCCTACGAGCAGTACTTC,CAWSAGAYEQYF
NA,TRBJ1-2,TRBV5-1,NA,TGCGCCAGCAGCGAGAAGCAGACAGGAGCATATGGCTACACCTTC,CASSEKQTGAYGYTF
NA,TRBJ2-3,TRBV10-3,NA,TGTGCCAGCGGACGAGGGGGGGGTTCAGATACGCAGTATTTT,CASGRGGGSDTQYF
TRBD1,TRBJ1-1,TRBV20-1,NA,TGCAGTGCTAGTATTGGGACAGGGAACACTGAAGCTTTCTTT,CSASIGTGNTEAFF
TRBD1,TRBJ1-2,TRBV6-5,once,TGTGCCAGCAGAGGACAGGGGGTTGCTAACTATGGCTACACCTTC,CASRGQGVANYGYTF
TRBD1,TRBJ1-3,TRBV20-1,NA,TGCAGTGCTAGTGGACAGGGTCCGGGAAACACCATATATTTT,CSASGQGPGNTIYF
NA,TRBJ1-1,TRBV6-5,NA,TGTGCCAGCAGTAAGACAGGACTTGGCACTGAAGCTTTCTTT,CASSKTGLGTEAFF
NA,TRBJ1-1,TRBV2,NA,TGTGCCAGCAGTGGACACGACACTGAAGCTTTCTTT,CASSGHDTEAFF
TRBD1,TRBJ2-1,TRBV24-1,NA,TGTGCCACCAGTGATGGGGACAGGTACAATGAGCAGTTCTTC,CATSDGDRYNEQFF
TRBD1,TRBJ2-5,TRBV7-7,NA,TGTGCCAGCAGCTTAGTGACAGGGGGTGCCGAGACCCAGTACTTC,CASSLVTGGAETQYF
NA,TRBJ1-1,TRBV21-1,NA,TGTGCCAGCAGCCCCTGCGGGACAGGAATGAACACTGAAGCTTTCTTT,CASSPCGTGMNTEAFF
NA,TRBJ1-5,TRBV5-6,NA,TGTGCCAGCAGCTTGTCTAGGGAGAATCAGCCCCAGCATTTT,CASSLSRENQPQHF
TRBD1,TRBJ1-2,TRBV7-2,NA,TGTGCCAGCAGCAGGGACAGAAACTATGGCTACACCTTC,CASSRDRNYGYTF
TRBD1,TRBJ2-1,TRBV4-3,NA,TGCGCCAGCAGCCAAGACGTTGACAGGGGGTACAATGAGCAGTTCTTC,CASSQDVDRGYNEQFF
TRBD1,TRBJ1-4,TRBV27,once,TGTGCCAGCAGCCTACAGGGGGCACGGGAAAAACTGTTTTTT,CASSLQGAREKLFF
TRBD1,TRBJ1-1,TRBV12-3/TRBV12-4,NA,TGTGCCAGCAGTTTAGTACAGGGGGATGGAGCTTTCTTT,CASSLVQGDGAFF